The rows below give T cell receptor beta chains drawn from one sample of a study of vaccination and CD4 T cells after COVID-19. Via MiXCR, TCRdb re-called the PCR reads, giving one row per CDR3 protein. The table has more than 9,000 distinct CDR3 sequences, approximately 34% seen once. For these receptors, no antigen is known. The sequenced material came from CD4+ T cells from blood, cultured in vitro. These receptors originate from a human donor in good health. Both conserved end residues are part of each CDR3. D genes are given only for firm matches. Only part of the rows carry a size: once, few, many, or a class if the clone is expanded.

D gene: NA; V gene: TRBV29-1; clone size: NA; J gene: TRBJ1-2; CDR3 DNA: TGCAGCGTTGTTCAGGGCAACTATGGCTACACCTTC; CDR3 protein: CSVVQGNYGYTF
D gene: NA; V gene: TRBV7-9; clone size: NA; J gene: TRBJ1-5; CDR3 DNA: TGTGCCAGCAGCTTAGTCGGGGGGAATCAGCCCCAGCATTTT; CDR3 protein: CASSLVGGNQPQHF
D gene: TRBD2; V gene: TRBV7-3; clone size: few; J gene: TRBJ2-1; CDR3 DNA: TGTGCCAGCAGCTTATCCCTAGCGGGTTACAATGAGCAGTTCTTC; CDR3 protein: CASSLSLAGYNEQFF
D gene: NA; V gene: TRBV20-1; clone size: medium-sized; J gene: TRBJ1-1; CDR3 DNA: TGCAGTGCTAGAGCTCCAGCCCTGAACACTGAAGCTTTCTTT; CDR3 protein: CSARAPALNTEAFF
D gene: NA; V gene: TRBV6-1; clone size: NA; J gene: TRBJ2-7; CDR3 DNA: TGTGCCAGCAGTGAACCGGGAGAGGTCCGAGAGCAGTACTTC; CDR3 protein: CASSEPGEVREQYF
D gene: NA; V gene: TRBV20-1; clone size: medium-sized; J gene: TRBJ1-5; CDR3 DNA: TGCAGTGCTAGAGTTAGTGGCAATCAGCCCCAGCATTTT; CDR3 protein: CSARVSGNQPQHF
D gene: TRBD1; V gene: TRBV28; clone size: NA; J gene: TRBJ1-4; CDR3 DNA: TGTGCCAGCAGTTTATGGCAGGGGGGGGGTGAAAAACTGTTTTTT; CDR3 protein: CASSLWQGGGEKLFF
D gene: NA; V gene: TRBV12-3/TRBV12-4; clone size: NA; J gene: TRBJ2-7; CDR3 DNA: TGTGCCAGCAGTTTCTACGAGCAGTACTTC; CDR3 protein: CASSFYEQYF
D gene: TRBD2; V gene: TRBV4-3; clone size: NA; J gene: TRBJ2-5; CDR3 DNA: TGCGCCAGCAGCCCCGGGACTAGCGGGTGGGAGACCCAGTACTTC; CDR3 protein: CASSPGTSGWETQYF
D gene: NA; V gene: TRBV10-3; clone size: NA; J gene: TRBJ2-1; CDR3 DNA: TGTGCCATCAGTGAGCGGGGAGGTGAGCAGTTCTTC; CDR3 protein: CAISERGGEQFF
D gene: NA; V gene: TRBV19; clone size: once; J gene: TRBJ2-7; CDR3 DNA: TGTGCCAGCGCAACTGGCTACGAGCAGTACTTC; CDR3 protein: CASATGYEQYF
D gene: TRBD2; V gene: TRBV6-2/TRBV6-3; clone size: NA; J gene: TRBJ2-1; CDR3 DNA: TGTGCCAGCAGTTACTCGAGGTCTAGCGGGGGGAGCTCCTACAATGAGCAGTTCTTC; CDR3 protein: CASSYSRSSGGSSYNEQFF
D gene: TRBD1; V gene: TRBV6-1; clone size: NA; J gene: TRBJ2-5; CDR3 DNA: TGTGCCAGTAAAAGACAGGGATCGGAGACCCAGTACTTC; CDR3 protein: CASKRQGSETQYF
D gene: NA; V gene: TRBV20-1; clone size: NA; J gene: TRBJ1-3; CDR3 DNA: TGCAGTGCTAGTAGGACCCTGTCTGGAAACACCATATATTTT; CDR3 protein: CSASRTLSGNTIYF
D gene: NA; V gene: TRBV5-6; clone size: NA; J gene: TRBJ1-1; CDR3 DNA: TGTGCCAGCAGCTACAGGGACGGCACTGAAGCTTTCTTT; CDR3 protein: CASSYRDGTEAFF
D gene: NA; V gene: TRBV19; clone size: few; J gene: TRBJ1-1; CDR3 DNA: TGTGCCAGTAGTCTCCTACAGGGTCCTGAAGCTTTCTTT; CDR3 protein: CASSLLQGPEAFF
D gene: TRBD1; V gene: TRBV6-2/TRBV6-3; clone size: few; J gene: TRBJ1-2; CDR3 DNA: TGTGCCAGCAGTCAGTCAGGGGGAAACTATGGCTACACCTTC; CDR3 protein: CASSQSGGNYGYTF
D gene: TRBD2; V gene: TRBV20-1; clone size: NA; J gene: TRBJ2-2; CDR3 DNA: TGCAGTGCTAGAGATGGACTAGCGTGGAACACCGGGGAGCTGTTTTTT; CDR3 protein: CSARDGLAWNTGELFF
D gene: NA; V gene: TRBV19; clone size: NA; J gene: TRBJ2-5; CDR3 DNA: TGTGCCAGTAGCCAGGACCAAGAGACCCAGTACTTC; CDR3 protein: CASSQDQETQYF
D gene: NA; V gene: TRBV4-3; clone size: NA; J gene: TRBJ1-5; CDR3 DNA: TGCGCCAGCAGCCAAGAGGTGATCCGGGTTAGCAATCAGCCCCAGCATTTT; CDR3 protein: CASSQEVIRVSNQPQHF
D gene: NA; V gene: TRBV27; clone size: NA; J gene: TRBJ2-2; CDR3 DNA: TGTGCCAGCAGGCCCAAAGGGACATCGAACACCGGGGAGCTGTTTTTT; CDR3 protein: CASRPKGTSNTGELFF
D gene: NA; V gene: TRBV20-1; clone size: NA; J gene: TRBJ1-2; CDR3 DNA: TGCAGTGCTAGAGTTAGGTCTAACTATGGCTACACCTTC; CDR3 protein: CSARVRSNYGYTF
D gene: NA; V gene: TRBV2; clone size: NA; J gene: TRBJ1-1; CDR3 DNA: TGTGCCAGCAGTGAAGGCCTCGGGATCCCTGAAGCTTTCTTT; CDR3 protein: CASSEGLGIPEAFF
D gene: NA; V gene: TRBV27; clone size: NA; J gene: TRBJ2-1; CDR3 DNA: TGTGCCAGCAGTTCTCGGACTCGAAGTGAGCAGTTCTTC; CDR3 protein: CASSSRTRSEQFF
D gene: NA; V gene: TRBV2; clone size: NA; J gene: TRBJ2-5; CDR3 DNA: TGTGCCAGCGGGTGGGGGACCCAAGAGACCCAGTACTTC; CDR3 protein: CASGWGTQETQYF
D gene: NA; V gene: TRBV2; clone size: large; J gene: TRBJ1-1; CDR3 DNA: TGTGCCAGCAGTGAATGGGTAGAGAACACTGAAGCTTTCTTT; CDR3 protein: CASSEWVENTEAFF
D gene: NA; V gene: TRBV20-1; clone size: few; J gene: TRBJ1-3; CDR3 DNA: TGCAGTCCTCACAGGGGAAACACCATATATTTT; CDR3 protein: CSPHRGNTIYF
D gene: NA; V gene: TRBV29-1; clone size: NA; J gene: TRBJ2-7; CDR3 DNA: TGCAGCGTTGAAACCGGGAGCTCCTACGAGCAGTACTTC; CDR3 protein: CSVETGSSYEQYF
D gene: NA; V gene: TRBV6-1; clone size: NA; J gene: TRBJ2-5; CDR3 DNA: TGTGCCAGCAGCAGATACAGGTTGGAGACCCAGTACTTC; CDR3 protein: CASSRYRLETQYF
D gene: NA; V gene: TRBV19; clone size: NA; J gene: TRBJ2-5; CDR3 DNA: TGTGCCAGTAGTCTACAGGGAGGCTATGGAGAGACCCAGTACTTC; CDR3 protein: CASSLQGGYGETQYF
D gene: TRBD2; V gene: TRBV6-1; clone size: NA; J gene: TRBJ2-3; CDR3 DNA: TGTGCCAGCACCCAAGGGACTAGCGGGAGGTGGGGCACAGATACGCAGTATTTT; CDR3 protein: CASTQGTSGRWGTDTQYF
D gene: NA; V gene: TRBV5-1; clone size: NA; J gene: TRBJ1-1; CDR3 DNA: TGCGCCAGCAGCTCAGGGGAGAACATTGAAGCTTTCTTT; CDR3 protein: CASSSGENIEAFF
D gene: TRBD1; V gene: TRBV7-9; clone size: NA; J gene: TRBJ2-1; CDR3 DNA: TGTGCCAGCAGCTTTTACAGGGGGCGAGGGAATGAGCAGTTCTTC; CDR3 protein: CASSFYRGRGNEQFF
D gene: NA; V gene: TRBV6-4; clone size: NA; J gene: TRBJ1-1; CDR3 DNA: TGTGCCAGCAGCATGACCCAACAGACTGAAGCTTTCTTT; CDR3 protein: CASSMTQQTEAFF
D gene: NA; V gene: TRBV6-2/TRBV6-3; clone size: NA; J gene: TRBJ2-2; CDR3 DNA: TGTGCCAGCGGAGAGCCGGGGAAATCCGGGGAGCTGTTTTTT; CDR3 protein: CASGEPGKSGELFF
D gene: NA; V gene: TRBV18; clone size: NA; J gene: TRBJ2-3; CDR3 DNA: TGTGCCAGCCACCTGGCAGGGGGGGAAGATACGCAGTATTTT; CDR3 protein: CASHLAGGEDTQYF
D gene: NA; V gene: TRBV14; clone size: few; J gene: TRBJ2-5; CDR3 DNA: TGTGCCAGCAGCCAGGCGCAGGAGACCCAGTACTTC; CDR3 protein: CASSQAQETQYF
D gene: NA; V gene: TRBV11-2; clone size: few; J gene: TRBJ2-7; CDR3 DNA: TGTGCCAGCAGCCCCCTCAATCAGGGTAGCTCCTACGAGCAGTACTTC; CDR3 protein: CASSPLNQGSSYEQYF
D gene: NA; V gene: TRBV5-1; clone size: once; J gene: TRBJ2-7; CDR3 DNA: TGCGCCAGCAGCTTGAGGGGTCCCCACGAGCAGTACTTC; CDR3 protein: CASSLRGPHEQYF
D gene: TRBD1; V gene: TRBV28; clone size: NA; J gene: TRBJ1-3; CDR3 DNA: TGTGCCAGCGGGGACAGATGGGACACCATATATTTT; CDR3 protein: CASGDRWDTIYF
D gene: NA; V gene: TRBV6-1; clone size: few; J gene: TRBJ2-5; CDR3 DNA: TGTGCCAGCAGTGAGGGGACGGGCAACCAAGAGACCCAGTACTTC; CDR3 protein: CASSEGTGNQETQYF
D gene: TRBD1; V gene: TRBV20-1; clone size: NA; J gene: TRBJ2-4; CDR3 DNA: TGCAGTGCCGACAGGGCAACCAAAAACATTCAGTACTTC; CDR3 protein: CSADRATKNIQYF
D gene: TRBD1; V gene: TRBV2; clone size: NA; J gene: TRBJ1-6; CDR3 DNA: TGTGCCAGCAGCCTACAGGGGGCTACGGATTCACCCCTCCACTTT; CDR3 protein: CASSLQGATDSPLHF